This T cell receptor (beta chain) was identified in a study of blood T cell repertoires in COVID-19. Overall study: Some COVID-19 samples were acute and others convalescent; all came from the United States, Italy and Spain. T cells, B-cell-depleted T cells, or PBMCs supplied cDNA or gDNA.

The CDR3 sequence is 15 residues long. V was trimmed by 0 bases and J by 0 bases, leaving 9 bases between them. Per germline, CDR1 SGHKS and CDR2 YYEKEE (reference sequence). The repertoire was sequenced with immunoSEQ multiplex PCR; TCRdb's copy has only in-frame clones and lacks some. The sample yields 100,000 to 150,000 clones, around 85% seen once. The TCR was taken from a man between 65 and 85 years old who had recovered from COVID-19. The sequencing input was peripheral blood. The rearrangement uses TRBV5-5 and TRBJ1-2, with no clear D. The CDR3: CASSLVGETNYGYTF. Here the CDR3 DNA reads TGTGCCAGCAGCTTGGTTGGGGAGACTAACTATGGCTACACCTTC.